This TCR beta chain came from a study of control samples from healthy donors and cancer patients. Profiling relied on immunoSEQ multiplex PCR, and the TCRdb table lists in-frame clones only, not all of them. The sample gives 150,000 to 200,000 clones, 90% of which show up once; roughly 1.3% is in the top ten. The germline V gene encodes CDR1 SGHKS and CDR2 YYEKEE (reference sequence). The CDR3 has 15 amino acids. Trimming stripped 6 bases from V and 2 bases from J, with 18 bases between. This chain links TRBV5-5 with TRBJ2-7, with D unclear. The sequenced material came from blood. This sequence was found in a woman aged 50 to 65 in good health. This chain's CDR3 is CASTLGPQSPYEQYF. The CDR3 nucleotides read TGTGCCAGCACTCTGGGTCCACAGTCCCCCTACGAGCAGTACTTC. The whole variable domain, filled in from reference TRBV5-5 and TRBJ2-7, reads DAGVTQSPTHLIKTRGQQVTLRCSPISGHKSVSWYQQVLGQGPQFIFQYYEKEERGRGNFPDRFSARQFPNYSSELNVNALLLGDSALYLCASTLGPQSPYEQYFGPGTRLTVT.